These 29 T cell receptor beta chains were sequenced from one sample in a study of regulatory T cells in long-lasting Graves disease. The TCR beta library used iRepertoire HTBI primers with Arm-PCR amplification of CDR3. TCRdb re-derived calls from the multiplex PCR reads in MiXCR, one entry per CDR3 protein. The sample has nearly 350,000 distinct CDR3 sequences, around 20% seen once; the top ten hold 29%. Time point described: persistent/refractory GD, antithyroid drugs over 5 years with positive TRAb. PBMC RNA was the source of the TCR library. Material: peripheral blood mononuclear cells (PBMCs), obtained when the disease was refractory, from a patient treated with antithyroid drugs. The receptors were gathered from a female donor with Graves disease.

V gene TRBV12-3 or TRBV12-4 combines with J gene TRBJ2-5; 11 nucleotides align to TRBD1. The J call may be mistaken, given a closer DNA end match to TRBJ2-1. This CDR3 has 15 residues. Here the CDR3 reads CASRKGQGVVNEQFF. CDR3 DNA: TGTGCCAGCAGAAAGGGACAGGGGGTGGTCAATGAGCAGTTCTTC.

This clonotype was counted between two and nine times. The CDR3 region has the DNA TGTGCCAGCAGCCCCGGGGCCGGGATCAATGAGCAGTTCTTC. This encodes CASSPGAGINEQFF. This sequence joins TRBV7-8 and TRBJ2-1; perhaps D is TRBD1 or TRBD2 (5 bases each). Trimming pared 5 bases from V and 6 bases from J, leaving 14 bases between. Germline lookup yields CDR1 SGHVS and CDR2 FQNEAQ. This CDR3 is 14 amino acids long.

Concerning this clonotype itself: A single base separates this from a much larger clone, so it may be a read error. This sequence joins TRBV27 and TRBJ1-2, with a possible D match to TRBD1 (6 bases). Per germline, CDR1 MNHEY and CDR2 SMNVEV (reference sequence). There are 20 residues in the CDR3. In DNA form, the CDR3 reads TGTGCCAGCAGTTTTCTTACGACCAGGGGTACGAGATACCCTAACTATGACTACACCTTC. Residues: CASSFLTTRGTRYPNYDYTF.

This clonotype was seen many times. The rearrangement uses TRBV27 and TRBJ1-1; D not certain. Germline V gives CDR1 MNHEY, CDR2 SMNVEV (reference sequence). This CDR3 has 13 residues. V lost 3 bases and J 1 base, leaving 6 bases between the germline ends. DNA for the CDR3: TGTGCCAGCAGTTTGACGCAGAACACTGAAGCTTTCTTT. Protein: CASSLTQNTEAFF.

The genes are TRBV14 and TRBJ2-1; no reliable D call. Trimming left V 6 bases short and J 5 bases short, with 11 bases between. The CDR3 is 13 residues long. The germline gives CDR1 SGHDN, CDR2 FVKESK. The CDR3 DNA is TGTGCCAGCAGGGGTATTGGCAACAATGAGCAGTTCTTC. The encoded protein is CASRGIGNNEQFF.

The table lists this clonotype with many counts. V gene TRBV29-1 combines with J gene TRBJ1-2, with D possibly being TRBD1 (6 bases). The V gene lost 7 bases and the J gene lost 5 bases, with 14 bases spanning the gap. The germline V gene encodes CDR1 SQVTM and CDR2 ANQGSEA. This CDR3 region has 12 residues. The CDR3 DNA is TGCAGCGGACAGACAGGTGGTTATGGCTACACCTTC. Translating it yields CSGQTGGYGYTF.

The rearrangement joins TRBV9 to TRBJ1-2; D is ambiguous. The length of the CDR3 is 14 residues. Trimming pared 3 bases from V and 4 bases from J, leaving 13 bases between. Germline CDR1 reads SGDLS; CDR2 reads YYNGEE. The DNA of the CDR3 is TGTGCCAGCAGCGCGAGAGAAGGTAGCTATGGCTACACCTTC. It codes for CASSAREGSYGYTF.

This clonotype came up many times. The genes are TRBV2 and TRBJ2-2; TRBD1 matches at 9 bases. V dropped 7 bases and J dropped 5; count of bases not matched to a gene: 5. Germline lookup yields CDR1 SNHLY and CDR2 FYNNEI. The CDR3 contains 14 residues. The CDR3 nucleotides read TGTGCCAGCACGGGACAGGGAGGGACCGGGGAGCTGTTTTTT. This encodes CASTGQGGTGELFF.

This clonotype was detected ten times or more. The genes are TRBV2 and TRBJ2-2, with 7 positions matching TRBD2. There are 16 residues in the CDR3. V dropped 7 bases and J dropped 2; count of bases not matched to a gene: 10. From germline, CDR1 is SNHLY and CDR2 FYNNEI. Written as DNA, the CDR3 is TGTGCCAGCAAAGGGTCCCTAGCGGTAAACACCGGGGAGCTGTTTTTT. It is translated as CASKGSLAVNTGELFF. The entire variable domain, with the rest obtained from reference TRBV2 and TRBJ2-2, is as follows: EPEVTQTPSHQVTQMGQEVILRCVPISNHLYFYWYRQILGQKVEFLVSFYNNEISEKSEIFDDQFSVERPDGSNFTLKIRSTKLEDSAMYFCASKGSLAVNTGELFFGEGSRLTVL.

The gene calls are TRBV20-1 and TRBJ2-7; 10 bases agree with TRBD2. The CDR3 runs to 15 residues. J lost 2 bases, V lost 5 bases, and 9 bases had no gene match. The germline V gene encodes CDR1 DFQATT and CDR2 SNEGSKA (reference sequence). The CDR3 is CSAETSGRAPYEQYF. The CDR3 coding sequence is TGCAGTGCTGAGACGAGCGGGAGGGCCCCCTACGAGCAGTACTTC.

This clonotype was counted only a few times. The gene calls are TRBV19 and TRBJ2-4, with TRBD1 as a possible D gene (6 bases). The CDR3 sequence is 14 residues long. Deletions cut 7 bases from V and 8 bases from J, with 18 bases between. Germline V gene lookup returns CDR1 LNHDA and CDR2 SQIVND (reference sequence). For the CDR3, the DNA is TGTGCCAGTACCCGATCAGGGGCGAGGGACATTCAGTACTTC. Residues: CASTRSGARDIQYF.

Comments on this clonotype: This sequence may be a read error, since a much larger clone differs from it by one base. The genes are TRBV7-9 and TRBJ2-2, with D unclear. Germline V lookup: CDR1 SEHNR, CDR2 FQNEAQ (reference sequence). Trimming removed 2 bases at V and 3 bases at J, with 7 bases between. CDR3 size: 14 residues. The CDR3 bases are TGTGCCAGCAGCTTATCGGGTTACACCGGGGAGCTGTTTTTT. It specifies CASSLSGYTGELFF.

This clonotype was recorded many times. The chain carries TRBV28 and TRBJ2-4; the D gene is possibly TRBD1 (6 bases). The CDR3 contains 16 residues. The V gene's germline CDR1 is MDHEN and CDR2 SYDVKM. The V gene lost 6 bases and the J gene lost 8 bases, with 23 bases spanning the gap. The CDR3 nucleotides are TGTGCCAGCAGCCCTCTTTCCGTAGGGGGTCGAGACATTCAGTACTTC. Amino acid sequence: CASSPLSVGGRDIQYF.

The gene calls are TRBV20-1 and TRBJ1-1, with D uncertain. V was trimmed by 6 bases and J by 2 bases, leaving 13 bases between them. Germline V gene data show CDR1 as DFQATT and CDR2 as SNEGSKA (reference sequence). This CDR3 spans 13 amino acids. CDR3 coding DNA: TGCAGTGCAAATAGAATTCTAAACACTGAAGCTTTCTTT. Translating gives CSANRILNTEAFF.

The chain is built from TRBV27 and TRBJ2-7; 7 positions match TRBD1. This CDR3 contains 13 residues. With 7 bases clipped from V and 0 bases from J, the junction kept 3 bases outside the gene matches. Germline assignment: CDR1 MNHEY and CDR2 SMNVEV (reference sequence). This chain's CDR3 is CASIRGSSYEQYF. The DNA for the CDR3 is TGTGCCAGCATCAGGGGGAGCTCCTACGAGCAGTACTTC.

This clonotype was seen ten or more times. V usage is TRBV6-2 or TRBV6-3 and J usage is TRBJ1-1; D unclear. Trimming shortened V by 3 bases and J by 4 bases, and 12 bases separated the two germline ends. CDR1 is MNHEY and CDR2 is SVGEGT in the germline V gene. The CDR3 loop spans 14 amino acids. CDR3 region: CASSYGPRGTEAFF. The CDR3 DNA reads as TGTGCCAGCAGTTATGGCCCCAGAGGCACTGAAGCTTTCTTT.

In DNA form, the CDR3 reads TGCGCCAGCAGCTTGTCTTCGGGACAGTCTTTGAACACTGAAGCTTTCTTT. Protein: CASSLSSGQSLNTEAFF. The rearrangement links TRBV5-1 to TRBJ1-1, with 7 bases matching TRBD1. CDR3 length equals 17 residues. CDR1 and CDR2 from the germline V gene are SGHRS and YFSETQ. Trimming at V came to 1 base and at J to 0 bases, leaving 9 bases not matched to a gene.

This clonotype was picked up a small number of times. V gene TRBV7-9 combines with J gene TRBJ1-3, with a tentative D call TRBD1 (6 bases). Trimming shortened V by 0 bases and J by 8 bases, and 11 bases separated the two germline ends. CDR1 and CDR2 from the germline V gene are SEHNR and FQNEAQ (reference sequence). This CDR3 is built from 14 residues. DNA for the CDR3: TGTGCCAGCAGCTTAGCGGCAGGGGAAGACACCATATATTTT. This gives the protein CASSLAAGEDTIYF.

The rearrangement uses TRBV30 and TRBJ2-7, with D perhaps being TRBD1 or TRBD2 (5 bases each). Germline CDR1 and CDR2: GTSNPN and SVGIG (reference sequence). Trimming removed 0 bases from V and 2 bases from J, with 17 bases in between. CDR3 size: 16 residues. The chain's CDR3 is CAWSVLKGTRAYEQYF. In DNA form, the CDR3 reads TGTGCCTGGAGTGTACTGAAGGGGACGCGAGCCTACGAGCAGTACTTC.

In this sample, this clonotype turned up many times. This chain joins TRBV7-2 and TRBJ1-1; D uncertain. Trimming shortened V by 1 base and J by 6 bases, and 9 bases separated the two germline ends. Germline CDR1 and CDR2: SGHTA and FQGNSA. This CDR3 comprises 13 residues. CDR3 nucleotide sequence: TGTGCCAGCAGCTTAGTATCTTGGGCTGAAGCTTTCTTT. It translates to CASSLVSWAEAFF.

CDR3 nucleotides: TGTGCCAGCAGATTCCGGGACAGTGGCTACACCTTC. It yields the protein CASRFRDSGYTF. This chain uses TRBV6-1 with TRBJ1-2, with 7 bases identical to TRBD1. CDR1 is MNHNS and CDR2 is SASEGT in the germline V gene. Unmatched junction bases numbered 5, after V lost 6 bases and J lost 7 bases. There are 12 residues in the CDR3.

This clonotype has ten or more counts. CDR3 in DNA: TGCAGTGCTAGAGATGTGACAACCTCTGGAAACACCATATATTTT. Translated, it gives CSARDVTTSGNTIYF. The rearrangement links TRBV20-1 to TRBJ1-3; D remains unclear. Per germline, CDR1 DFQATT and CDR2 SNEGSKA (reference sequence). The V gene lost 0 bases and the J gene lost 0 bases, with 9 bases spanning the gap. This CDR3 has 15 residues.

The chain uses TRBV28 and TRBJ1-2; 8 bases map to TRBD1. This CDR3 comprises 17 residues. The junction had 13 bases not matched to a gene; V was cut back by 3 bases and J by 4 bases. Germline assignment: CDR1 MDHEN and CDR2 SYDVKM. This CDR3 is CASSFWVFRTGIYGYTF. The CDR3 nucleotides read TGTGCCAGCAGTTTTTGGGTGTTTCGGACAGGGATCTATGGCTACACCTTC.

The genes are TRBV5-8 and TRBJ2-5; no clear D gene. V was pared by 9 bases and J by 0 bases, with 15 bases between. This CDR3 spans 14 amino acids. The germline V gene has CDR1 SGHTS and CDR2 YDEGEE. CDR3 in amino acids: CATSSGVNQETQYF. CDR3 bases: TGTGCCACTTCCAGTGGCGTGAACCAAGAGACCCAGTACTTC.

This clonotype occurred a few times. The gene calls are TRBV18 and TRBJ2-7; D is perhaps TRBD1 (6 bases). CDR3 length: 15 residues. Germline CDR1 reads KGHSH; CDR2 reads LQKENI. V lost 10 bases to trimming and J lost 3 bases, with 22 bases between them. This CDR3 is CATPGFNRALYEQYF. The CDR3 nucleotides are TGTGCCACCCCAGGGTTCAACAGGGCTCTCTACGAGCAGTACTTC.

This clonotype has ten or more counts. The chain is built from TRBV7-9 and TRBJ2-7; D uncertain. The CDR3 covers 13 residues. V lost 2 bases and J lost 6, with 11 bases in between. Germline loops: CDR1 SEHNR, CDR2 FQNEAQ (reference sequence). The chain's CDR3 is CASSLRLGGEQYF. For the CDR3, the DNA is TGTGCCAGCAGCTTAAGACTCGGCGGCGAGCAGTACTTC.

Ten or more counts support this clonotype. V is TRBV2 and J is TRBJ2-2, with 7 bases lining up with TRBD2. The CDR3 sequence is 15 residues long. Germline trimming cut 7 bases from V and 0 bases from J; bases unmatched to any gene: 5. Looked up from germline, CDR1 is SNHLY and CDR2 is FYNNEI. The CDR3 nucleotides read TGTGCCAGCACCCAAGGGAGGGCGAACACCGGGGAGCTGTTTTTT. Its protein product is CASTQGRANTGELFF.

Points on this clonotype: This may be a read error, as it is one base from a much larger clone. The conserved phenylalanine or tryptophan is not found at the CDR3 terminus, so this likely reflects a read error. The chain recombines TRBV11-2 with TRBJ2-7; either TRBD1 or TRBD2 may supply D (5 bases each). Deletions cut 2 bases from V and 3 bases from J, with 14 bases between. The V gene's germline CDR1 is SGHAT and CDR2 FQNNGV. CDR3 length: 15 residues. The CDR3 DNA reads TGTGCCAGCAGCTTACGCTACGGGACCAACTACGAGCAGTACTCC. This encodes CASSLRYGTNYEQYS.

With regard to this clonotype: Germline is not matched at one junction end, which may reflect a read error. The rearrangement links TRBV28 to TRBJ2-7; 7 nucleotides agree with TRBD1. Germline loops: CDR1 MDHEN, CDR2 SYDVKM. The CDR3 has 13 amino acids. The DNA of the CDR3 is TGTGCCAGCAGTAAGACAGGGCTCAGGGAGCAGTGCTTC. Its translation is CASSKTGLREQCF.